Included here is one T cell receptor (beta chain) sequence, with context. This entry comes from a study of blood T cell repertoires in COVID-19. In the study overall: Sites in the United States, Italy and Spain provided acute and convalescent COVID-19 samples. PBMCs, B-cell-depleted T cells, or T cells were the source of the cDNA or gDNA that made up the material.

In the original processing: The authors estimated nucleated cell counts from reference gene primer amplification. Some clones are missing from TCRdb's copy, which holds only in-frame ones; the method was immunoSEQ multiplex PCR. Clone size and the V and J calls come from that table; the DNA yielded D and trimming. The sample holds 40,000 to 50,000 clones, approximately 91% seen once. The V segment lost 5 bases and the J segment 0 bases; nucleotides outside the gene matches: 7. Germline V gene sequence: CDR1 SQVTM, CDR2 ANQGSEA. This CDR3 region has 14 residues. Specimen: peripheral blood. The origin of this receptor is a man aged 50-59 years with active COVID-19. The V call is TRBV29-1, the J call TRBJ2-7, with TRBD1 identical over 7 bases. The CDR3 coding sequence is TGCAGCGTTCTTCCAGGGGGACACTCCTACGAGCAGTACTTC. As protein: CSVLPGGHSYEQYF.